This TCR beta chain was sequenced during a study of PD-1 blockade in classical Hodgkin lymphoma. Broader study findings: Whatever underlies the repertoire differences (possibly disease activity or prior therapy) remains undefined. Relative to healthy donors, newly diagnosed patients reportedly had lower baseline TCR diversity, which was reported as lower still in relapsed/refractory patients.

Time point specified: newly diagnosed, previously untreated cHL patient sample. Magnetic negative selection purified CD4+ T cells from thawed PBMCs. Untreated, newly diagnosed classical Hodgkin lymphoma PBMCs served for comparison. The data were produced by immunoSEQ multiplex PCR, yet TCRdb's version contains in-frame clones alone and is incomplete. This sample yields 24,000 or so clones, of which roughly nine tenths are seen a single time; almost 0.55% belongs to the top ten. On this clone: Its antigen is undetermined.

Germline lookup yields CDR1 MNHNS and CDR2 SASEGT. The CDR3 loop spans 18 amino acids. V was pared by 0 bases and J by 4 bases, with 11 bases of the junction left unmatched. The chain carries TRBV6-1 and TRBJ1-4; 7 positions agree with TRBD1. Sequencing input: CD4+ T cells from blood. The clonotype comes from a human donor with classical Hodgkin lymphoma. The CDR3 reads CASSEALPRSGGNEKLFF. The DNA of the CDR3 is TGTGCCAGCAGTGAAGCCCTACCTCGGTCAGGGGGTAATGAAAAACTGTTTTTT.